This paragraph covers one TCR beta chain sequence. Its antigen is still unknown. The ends lost 6 bases at V and 2 bases at J; junction bases unmatched: 5. CDR3 length equals 14 residues. CDR1 is SNHLY and CDR2 is FYNNEI in the germline V gene. The source of the sample is a study of shared clonotypes between healthy human individuals. Findings and limits, study-wide: Sampling was confined to blood; repertoires within tissues likely differ. With few donors, the genetic and exposure-history diversity represented was limited.

Profiling relied on immunoSEQ multiplex PCR, and the TCRdb table lists in-frame clones only, not all of them. Of 1 million to 1.2 million clones listed, approximately 80% are singletons. The rearrangement uses TRBV2 and TRBJ2-7, with 9 positions matching TRBD1. The sequencing sample was made of memory CD4+ T cells from PBMCs. Subset indicated: CD45RA-negative fraction. This TCR was sampled from a man between 18 and 35 years old in good health. Some clones in this sample may be carry-over from other donors' samples. The CDR3 is CASRGQGDTYEQYF. CDR3 nucleotide sequence: TGTGCCAGCAGGGGACAGGGCGATACCTACGAGCAGTACTTC.